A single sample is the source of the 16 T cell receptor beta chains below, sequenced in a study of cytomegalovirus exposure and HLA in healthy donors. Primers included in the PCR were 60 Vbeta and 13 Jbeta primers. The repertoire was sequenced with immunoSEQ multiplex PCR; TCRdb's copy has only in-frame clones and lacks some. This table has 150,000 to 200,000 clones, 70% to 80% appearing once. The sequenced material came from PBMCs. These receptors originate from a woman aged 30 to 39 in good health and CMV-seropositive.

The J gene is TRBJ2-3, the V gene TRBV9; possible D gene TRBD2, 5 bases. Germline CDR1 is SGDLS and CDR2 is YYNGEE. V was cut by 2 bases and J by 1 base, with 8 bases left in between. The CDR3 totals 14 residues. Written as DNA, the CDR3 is TGTGCCAGCAGCGTCGCGGGTCGCACAGATACGCAGTATTTT. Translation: CASSVAGRTDTQYF.

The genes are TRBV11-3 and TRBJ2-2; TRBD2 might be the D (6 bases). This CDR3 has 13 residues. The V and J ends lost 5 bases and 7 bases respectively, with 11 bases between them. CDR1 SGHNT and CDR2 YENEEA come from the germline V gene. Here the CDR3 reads CASSQTRIGELFF. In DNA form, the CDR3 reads TGTGCCAGCAGCCAGACTAGGATCGGGGAGCTGTTTTTT.

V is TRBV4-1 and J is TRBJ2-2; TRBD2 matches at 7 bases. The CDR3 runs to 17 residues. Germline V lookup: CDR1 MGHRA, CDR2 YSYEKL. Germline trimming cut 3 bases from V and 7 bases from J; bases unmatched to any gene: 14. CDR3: CASSHGGRGSAGGELFF. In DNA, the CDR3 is TGCGCCAGCAGCCATGGAGGGCGCGGGAGCGCCGGCGGGGAGCTGTTTTTT.

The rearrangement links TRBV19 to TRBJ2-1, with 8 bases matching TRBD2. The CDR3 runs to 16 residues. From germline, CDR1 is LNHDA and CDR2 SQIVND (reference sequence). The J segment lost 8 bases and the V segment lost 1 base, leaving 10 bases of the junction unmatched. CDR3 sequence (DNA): TGTGCCAGTAGTATAGTGGGGACTAGGGAGGGGCATGAGCAGTTCTTC. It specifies CASSIVGTREGHEQFF.

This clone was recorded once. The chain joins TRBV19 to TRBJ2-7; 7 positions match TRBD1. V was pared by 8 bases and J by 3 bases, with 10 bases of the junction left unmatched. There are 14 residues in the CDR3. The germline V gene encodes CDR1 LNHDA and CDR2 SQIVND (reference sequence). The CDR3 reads CASRGGPHDYEQYF. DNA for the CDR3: TGTGCCAGTCGAGGGGGCCCCCACGACTACGAGCAGTACTTC.

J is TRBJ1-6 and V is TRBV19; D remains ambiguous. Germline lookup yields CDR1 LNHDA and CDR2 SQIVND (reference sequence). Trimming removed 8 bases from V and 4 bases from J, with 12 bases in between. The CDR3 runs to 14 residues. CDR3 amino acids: CASEGQGYNSPLHF. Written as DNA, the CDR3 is TGTGCCAGTGAGGGTCAAGGATATAATTCACCCCTCCACTTT.

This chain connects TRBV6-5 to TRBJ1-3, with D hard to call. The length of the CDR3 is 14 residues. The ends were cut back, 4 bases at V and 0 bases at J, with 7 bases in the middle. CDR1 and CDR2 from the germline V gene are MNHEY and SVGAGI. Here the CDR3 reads CASSSTVSGNTIYF. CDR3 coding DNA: TGTGCCAGCAGTTCTACAGTCTCTGGAAACACCATATATTTT.

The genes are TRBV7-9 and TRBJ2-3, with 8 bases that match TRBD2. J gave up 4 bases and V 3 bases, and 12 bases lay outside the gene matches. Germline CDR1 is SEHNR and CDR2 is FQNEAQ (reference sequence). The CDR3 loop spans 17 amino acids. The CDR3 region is CASSLGASGSIPDTQYF. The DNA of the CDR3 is TGTGCCAGCAGCTTGGGAGCGAGCGGGAGTATCCCAGATACGCAGTATTTT. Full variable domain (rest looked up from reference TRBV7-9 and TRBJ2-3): DTGVSQNPRHKITKRGQNVTFRCDPISEHNRLYWYRQTLGQGPEFLTYFQNEAQLEKSRLLSDRFSAERPKGSFSTLEIQRTEQGDSAMYLCASSLGASGSIPDTQYFGPGTRLTVL.

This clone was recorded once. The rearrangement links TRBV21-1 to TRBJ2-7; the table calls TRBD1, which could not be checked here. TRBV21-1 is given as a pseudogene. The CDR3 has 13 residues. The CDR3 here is CASSHRDSYEQYF. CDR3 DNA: TGTGCCAGCAGCCACCGGGACAGTTACGAGCAGTACTTC.

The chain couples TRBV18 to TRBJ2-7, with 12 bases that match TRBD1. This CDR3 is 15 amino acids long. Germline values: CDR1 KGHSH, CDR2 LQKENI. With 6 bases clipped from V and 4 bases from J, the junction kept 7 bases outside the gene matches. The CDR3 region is CASSLRDRGPYEQYF. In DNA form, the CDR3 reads TGTGCCAGCTCTCTCCGGGACAGGGGGCCATACGAGCAGTACTTC.

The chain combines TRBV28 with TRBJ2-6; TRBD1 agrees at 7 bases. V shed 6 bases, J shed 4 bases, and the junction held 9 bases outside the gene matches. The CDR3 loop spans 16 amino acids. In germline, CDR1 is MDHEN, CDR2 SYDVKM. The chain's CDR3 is CASSFEGAWGANVLTF. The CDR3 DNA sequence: TGTGCCAGCAGCTTTGAGGGGGCCTGGGGGGCCAACGTCCTGACTTTC.

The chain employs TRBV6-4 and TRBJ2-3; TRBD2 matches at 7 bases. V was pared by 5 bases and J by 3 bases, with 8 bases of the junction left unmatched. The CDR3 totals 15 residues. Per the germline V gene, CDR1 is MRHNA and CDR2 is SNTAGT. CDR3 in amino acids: CASSPEGGGTDTQYF. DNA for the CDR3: TGTGCCAGCAGTCCCGAGGGCGGGGGAACAGATACGCAGTATTTT.

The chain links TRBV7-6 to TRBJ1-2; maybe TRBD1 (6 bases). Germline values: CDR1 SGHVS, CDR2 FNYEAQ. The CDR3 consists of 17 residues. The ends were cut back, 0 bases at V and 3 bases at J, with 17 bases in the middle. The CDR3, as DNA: TGTGCCAGCAGCTTAGCGGGGTCAGGGGTATTCGACTATGGCTACACCTTC. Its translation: CASSLAGSGVFDYGYTF.

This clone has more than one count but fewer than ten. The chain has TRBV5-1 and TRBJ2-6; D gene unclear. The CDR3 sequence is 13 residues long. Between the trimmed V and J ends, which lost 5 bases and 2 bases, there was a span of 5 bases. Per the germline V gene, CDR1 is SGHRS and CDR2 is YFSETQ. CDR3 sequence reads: CASSEAGANVLTF. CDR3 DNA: TGCGCCAGCAGTGAGGCTGGGGCCAACGTCCTGACTTTC.

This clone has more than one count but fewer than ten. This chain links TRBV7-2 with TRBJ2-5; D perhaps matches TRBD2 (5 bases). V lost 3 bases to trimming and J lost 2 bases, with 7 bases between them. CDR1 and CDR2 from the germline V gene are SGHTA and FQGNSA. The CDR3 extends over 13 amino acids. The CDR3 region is CASSLDWQETQYF. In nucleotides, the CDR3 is TGTGCCAGCAGCTTGGACTGGCAAGAGACCCAGTACTTC. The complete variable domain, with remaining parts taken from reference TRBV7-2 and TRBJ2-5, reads GAGVSQSPSNKVTEKGKDVELRCDPISGHTALYWYRQSLGQGLEFLIYFQGNSAPDKSGLPSDRFSAERTGGSVSTLTIQRTQQEDSAVYLCASSLDWQETQYFGPGTRLLVL.

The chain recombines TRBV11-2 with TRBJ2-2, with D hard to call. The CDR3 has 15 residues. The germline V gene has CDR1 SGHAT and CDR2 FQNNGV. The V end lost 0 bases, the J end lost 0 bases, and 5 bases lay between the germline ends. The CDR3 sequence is CASSLDVANTGELFF. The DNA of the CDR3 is TGTGCCAGCAGCTTAGACGTCGCGAACACCGGGGAGCTGTTTTTT.